Below, 31 T cell receptor beta chains from the same sample are listed, as sequenced in a study of blood T cell repertoires in COVID-19. The repertoire was sequenced with immunoSEQ multiplex PCR; TCRdb's copy has only in-frame clones and lacks some. This sample carries roughly 120,000 clones, roughly 87% of them seen once, and the ten largest clones take around 7.7%. The sample was peripheral blood. These receptors originate from a human donor in a cohort sampled during active COVID-19.

This clone was observed a single time. V is TRBV5-6 and J is TRBJ1-4; 7 positions match TRBD1. The CDR3 sequence is 16 residues long. CDR1 SGHDT and CDR2 YYEEEE come from the germline V gene. V shed 6 bases and J 7 bases; nucleotides not matched to a gene: 15. The CDR3 nucleotides read TGTGCCAGCACCGTGGGGACAGCTTTCCGTCTTGAAAAACTGTTTTTT. This sequence encodes CASTVGTAFRLEKLFF.

The J gene is TRBJ1-1, the V gene TRBV11-2; the D gene is possibly TRBD1 (5 bases). Deletions cut 3 bases from V and 0 bases from J, with 8 bases between. This CDR3 comprises 14 residues. The germline V gene encodes CDR1 SGHAT and CDR2 FQNNGV. The CDR3 DNA is TGTGCCAGCAGCTTTCAGGGAATGAACACTGAAGCTTTCTTT. Translating gives CASSFQGMNTEAFF.

The chain has TRBV7-6 and TRBJ1-2, with 9 positions matching TRBD1. V lost 3 bases and J lost 2; bases outside the gene matches: 1. The CDR3 is made up of 14 amino acids. Looked up from germline, CDR1 is SGHVS and CDR2 is FNYEAQ. The CDR3 DNA follows: TGTGCCAGCAGCTTCGGGACAGGGAACTATGGCTACACCTTC. Amino acid sequence: CASSFGTGNYGYTF. Combining the CDR3 with reference TRBV7-6 and TRBJ1-2 gives the whole variable domain GAGVSQSPRYKVTKRGQDVALRCDPISGHVSLYWYRQALGQGPEFLTYFNYEAQQDKSGLPNDRFSAERPEGSISTLTIQRTEQRDSAMYRCASSFGTGNYGYTFGSGTRLTVV.

This chain connects TRBV29-1 to TRBJ2-3; TRBD1 might be the D (6 bases). Trimming pared 4 bases from V and 0 bases from J, leaving 11 bases between. Germline lookup yields CDR1 SQVTM and CDR2 ANQGSEA. The CDR3 loop spans 14 amino acids. The CDR3 protein is CSVVPGQSTDTQYF. For the CDR3, the DNA is TGCAGCGTTGTTCCGGGACAAAGCACAGATACGCAGTATTTT.

The J gene is TRBJ2-2, the V gene TRBV2; a weak D match, TRBD1 (6 bases). This CDR3 has 14 amino acids. CDR1 SNHLY and CDR2 FYNNEI come from the germline V gene. The V and J ends lost 3 bases and 4 bases respectively, with 9 bases between them. CDR3 DNA sequence: TGTGCCAGCAGTGATAGGGACACCACCGGGGAGCTGTTTTTT. This sequence encodes CASSDRDTTGELFF.

This chain joins TRBV30 and TRBJ1-5; TRBD1 matches at 8 bases. CDR1 and CDR2 (germline): GTSNPN, SVGIG (reference sequence). With 4 bases clipped from V and 1 base from J, the junction kept 0 bases outside the gene matches. The CDR3 totals 13 residues. The CDR3 nucleotides are TGTGCCTGGAACAGGGGGAGCAATCAGCCCCAGCATTTT. This encodes CAWNRGSNQPQHF.

The chain links TRBV28 to TRBJ2-7, with D possibly being TRBD2 (6 bases). The germline gives CDR1 MDHEN, CDR2 SYDVKM. The CDR3 contains 13 residues. V lost 4 bases and J lost 2, with 9 bases in between. The DNA for the CDR3 is TGTGCCAGCAGTTGGGGCGGGACCTACGAGCAGTACTTC. It encodes CASSWGGTYEQYF.

The chain recombines TRBV11-2 with TRBJ2-1; D is uncertain. With 0 bases removed from V and 5 bases from J, the gap between germline ends came to 17 bases. Germline CDR1 is SGHAT and CDR2 is FQNNGV. CDR3 length equals 17 residues. CDR3 amino acids: CASSLDLRLLEDNEQFF. CDR3 DNA: TGTGCCAGCAGCTTAGACCTGCGACTCCTCGAAGACAATGAGCAGTTCTTC.

This rearrangement joins TRBV6-2 or TRBV6-3 to TRBJ2-1; TRBD2 agrees at 11 bases. The CDR3 extends over 16 amino acids. The V gene end was trimmed by 6 bases and the J gene end by 8 bases; junction bases not matched to a gene: 12. Germline-derived CDR1 and CDR2 are MNHEY and SVGEGT. The CDR3 nucleotides read TGTGCCAGCAGCCCCTATGAGACTAGCGGGGTCGATGAGCAGTTCTTC. Its protein product is CASSPYETSGVDEQFF.

The chain uses TRBV6-1 and TRBJ2-7, with D possibly TRBD1 on 6 matching bases. Per germline, CDR1 MNHNS and CDR2 SASEGT. There are 16 residues in the CDR3. V was pared by 2 bases and J by 3 bases, with 17 bases between. CDR3 region: CASSERLGQGNYEQYF. In DNA form, the CDR3 reads TGTGCCAGCAGTGAAAGGCTGGGGCAGGGGAACTACGAGCAGTACTTC.

The V and J genes are TRBV6-6 and TRBJ2-3, with D tentatively TRBD2 (6 bases). Germline V lookup: CDR1 MNHNY, CDR2 SVGAGI (reference sequence). Trimming shortened V by 10 bases and J by 5 bases, and 22 bases separated the two germline ends. CDR3 length equals 15 residues. The DNA of the CDR3 is TGTGCCACCGGATCGCCGGGACTCCCAGGAGATACGCAGTATTTT. Translating it yields CATGSPGLPGDTQYF.

This clone has just a few counts. The chain couples TRBV5-1 to TRBJ2-2, with a weak D call TRBD2 (5 bases). Germline CDR1 SGHRS, CDR2 YFSETQ. The CDR3 has 15 residues. Trimming shortened V by 2 bases and J by 5 bases, and 13 bases separated the two germline ends. The CDR3 here is CASSFAGGRTGELFF. The CDR3 DNA is TGCGCCAGCAGCTTTGCAGGAGGCCGGACCGGGGAGCTGTTTTTT.

This clone was observed a handful of times. The V call is TRBV9, the J call TRBJ2-3; D perhaps matches TRBD1 (6 bases). CDR3 length: 12 amino acids. Trimming left V 3 bases short and J 6 bases short, with 8 bases between. CDR1 and CDR2 (germline): SGDLS, YYNGEE. In DNA form, the CDR3 reads TGTGCCAGCAGCGGCCAGGGGGATACGCAGTATTTT. Amino acids: CASSGQGDTQYF.

J is TRBJ1-3 and V is TRBV15; possibly TRBD1 for D (5 bases). V was cut by 5 bases and J by 0 bases, with 11 bases left in between. Germline CDR1 is LNHNV and CDR2 is YYDKDF (reference sequence). The CDR3 contains 15 residues. DNA for the CDR3: TGTGCCACCAGCTCTCGACAGATCTCTGGAAACACCATATATTTT. Its translation is CATSSRQISGNTIYF.

V and J are TRBV19 and TRBJ2-3; TRBD1 might be the D (6 bases). CDR1 and CDR2 (germline): LNHDA, SQIVND (reference sequence). The CDR3 has 15 amino acids. V was pared by 0 bases and J by 3 bases, with 10 bases between. The CDR3 DNA is TGTGCCAGTAGTATAGATCTAGGACAGACAGATACGCAGTATTTT. This translates into CASSIDLGQTDTQYF.

The sample holds a few counts of this clone. This chain connects TRBV6-5 to TRBJ2-2, with D possibly TRBD1 on 6 matching bases. The ends were cut back, 6 bases at V and 4 bases at J, with 9 bases in the middle. The CDR3 runs 13 residues. In germline, CDR1 is MNHEY, CDR2 SVGAGI. CDR3 bases: TGTGCCAGCAGGTCGACAGGCACCGGGGAGCTGTTTTTT. Protein: CASRSTGTGELFF.

CDR3 amino acids: CASSGLLAKETQYF. The DNA for the CDR3 is TGTGCCAGCAGTGGTCTCCTAGCGAAGGAGACCCAGTACTTC. V is TRBV2 and J is TRBJ2-5; D perhaps matches TRBD2 (6 bases). Germline CDR1 is SNHLY and CDR2 is FYNNEI. This CDR3 is built from 14 residues. Trimming pared 4 bases from V and 5 bases from J, leaving 14 bases between.

V usage is TRBV9 and J usage is TRBJ2-7; tentative D call: TRBD2 (5 bases). V was trimmed by 0 bases and J by 6 bases, leaving 13 bases between them. The germline V gene encodes CDR1 SGDLS and CDR2 YYNGEE. The CDR3 runs to 14 residues. As DNA, the CDR3 is TGTGCCAGCAGCGTAGAAGCGGACCTCTCCGAGCAGTACTTC. Its translation: CASSVEADLSEQYF.

In nucleotides, the CDR3 is TGTGCCAGCAGTTCGCCAAATAGCGGGAGGGCCAGTCAGGGGGAGCAGTACTTC. This encodes CASSSPNSGRASQGEQYF. The V and J genes are TRBV28 and TRBJ2-7, with 11 bases aligning to TRBD2. Germline lookup yields CDR1 MDHEN and CDR2 SYDVKM. The CDR3 loop spans 18 amino acids. After removal of 4 bases from V and 7 bases from J, the junction contained 18 bases not matched to a gene.

The chain combines TRBV2 with TRBJ2-5, with D possibly matching TRBD1 (7 bases). V lost 6 bases and J lost 0, with 14 bases in between. Germline CDR1 and CDR2: SNHLY and FYNNEI. The CDR3 totals 15 residues. The CDR3 DNA reads as TGTGCCAGCAGGGGACTTGGGACAGACCAAGAGACCCAGTACTTC. Protein sequence: CASRGLGTDQETQYF.

The chain combines TRBV20-1 with TRBJ2-5; D is possibly TRBD2 (5 bases). CDR1 DFQATT and CDR2 SNEGSKA come from the germline V gene (reference sequence). The germline V and J ends were trimmed by 8 bases and 2 bases, with 9 bases remaining between them. The CDR3 covers 11 residues. CDR3 protein: CSCSGQETQYF. The CDR3 DNA is TGCAGTTGCTCGGGGCAAGAGACCCAGTACTTC.

V usage is TRBV6-2 or TRBV6-3 and J usage is TRBJ2-1; D might be TRBD1 (5 bases). This CDR3 is built from 15 residues. The V gene lost 6 bases and the J gene lost 0 bases, with 12 bases spanning the gap. Germline V lookup: CDR1 MNHEY, CDR2 SVGEGT. The CDR3 reads CASSTRQRSYNEQFF. The CDR3 DNA reads TGTGCCAGCAGCACAAGACAGCGCTCCTACAATGAGCAGTTCTTC.

The CDR3 sequence is CASSLGVGEDYTF. CDR3 nucleotides: TGTGCCAGCAGCTTAGGTGTAGGGGAGGACTACACCTTC. The rearrangement uses TRBV7-8 and TRBJ1-2; TRBD1 is a possible D gene (5 bases). Germline V gene lookup returns CDR1 SGHVS and CDR2 FQNEAQ. The CDR3 extends over 13 amino acids. Trimming shortened V by 1 base and J by 10 bases, and 13 bases separated the two germline ends.

The chain links TRBV19 to TRBJ1-1; weak D call: TRBD1 (6 bases). This CDR3 comprises 14 residues. V gave up 6 bases and J gave up 8 bases, with 19 bases separating them. Looked up from germline, CDR1 is LNHDA and CDR2 is SQIVND (reference sequence). CDR3 coding DNA: TGTGCCAGTAGCCCCGCGGGGGGGCGGGAGGAAGCTTTCTTT. This translates into CASSPAGGREEAFF.

The genes are TRBV14 and TRBJ2-5; 11 bases align to TRBD1. V was pared by 4 bases and J by 4 bases, with 2 bases of the junction left unmatched. CDR3 size: 14 residues. From germline, CDR1 is SGHDN and CDR2 FVKESK. CDR3 in DNA: TGTGCCAGCAGCCCTGGGACAGGGGGAGAGACCCAGTACTTC. Translated, it gives CASSPGTGGETQYF.

This clone was seen more than once but under ten times. The chain links TRBV11-2 to TRBJ1-1, with D unresolved. Germline V gene data show CDR1 as SGHAT and CDR2 as FQNNGV. V was pared by 0 bases and J by 4 bases, with 6 bases between. The length of the CDR3 is 13 residues. The CDR3 here is CASSLESGTEAFF. The CDR3 DNA is TGTGCCAGCAGCTTAGAGTCGGGCACTGAAGCTTTCTTT. Variable domain in full (rest from reference TRBV11-2 and TRBJ1-1): EAGVAQSPRYKIIEKRQSVAFWCNPISGHATLYWYQQILGQGPKLLIQFQNNGVVDDSQLPKDRFSAERLKGVDSTLKIQPAKLEDSAVYLCASSLESGTEAFFGQGTRLTVV.

The V call is TRBV6-5, the J call TRBJ1-1, with a tentative D call TRBD1 (5 bases). Trimming removed 0 bases at V and 7 bases at J, with 15 bases between. CDR3 length: 15 residues. CDR1 is MNHEY, CDR2 SVGAGI, per germline. The CDR3 loop reads CASSYSRSTGGEAFF. CDR3 bases: TGTGCCAGCAGTTACTCGAGAAGCACCGGGGGTGAAGCTTTCTTT.

V usage is TRBV12-3 or TRBV12-4 and J usage is TRBJ1-5; D is undetermined. The V end lost 8 bases, the J end lost 0 bases, and 8 bases lay between the germline ends. The CDR3 covers 13 residues. The CDR3 loop reads CASGDNSNQPQHF. The CDR3 nucleotides read TGTGCCAGCGGCGACAATAGCAATCAGCCCCAGCATTTT.

This chain joins TRBV10-1 and TRBJ2-2; D is uncertain. Looked up from germline, CDR1 is WNHNN and CDR2 is SYGVQD (reference sequence). The CDR3 has 15 amino acids. Trimming took off 0 bases at V and 5 bases at J, with 10 bases between the two ends. The CDR3 loop is CASSESIGKTGELFF. DNA for the CDR3: TGCGCCAGCAGTGAGTCGATTGGCAAAACCGGGGAGCTGTTTTTT.

DNA of the CDR3: TGTGCCAGCAGCTTAGACCCTAGCGGGAGGACGCAGTATTTT. Translated: CASSLDPSGRTQYF. The chain employs TRBV7-8 and TRBJ2-3, with TRBD2 matching 11 bases. The CDR3 sequence is 14 residues long. CDR1 and CDR2 (germline): SGHVS, FQNEAQ. The V segment lost 1 base and the J segment 9 bases; nucleotides outside the gene matches: 3.

V usage is TRBV7-3 and J usage is TRBJ2-5; possibly TRBD2 for D (5 bases). The CDR3 is 15 amino acids. In germline, CDR1 is SGHTA, CDR2 FQGTGA. V was pared by 0 bases and J by 4 bases, with 12 bases between. The CDR3 region is CASSLTLAVSETQYF. CDR3 sequence (DNA): TGTGCCAGCAGCTTAACGCTAGCCGTGTCAGAGACCCAGTACTTC.